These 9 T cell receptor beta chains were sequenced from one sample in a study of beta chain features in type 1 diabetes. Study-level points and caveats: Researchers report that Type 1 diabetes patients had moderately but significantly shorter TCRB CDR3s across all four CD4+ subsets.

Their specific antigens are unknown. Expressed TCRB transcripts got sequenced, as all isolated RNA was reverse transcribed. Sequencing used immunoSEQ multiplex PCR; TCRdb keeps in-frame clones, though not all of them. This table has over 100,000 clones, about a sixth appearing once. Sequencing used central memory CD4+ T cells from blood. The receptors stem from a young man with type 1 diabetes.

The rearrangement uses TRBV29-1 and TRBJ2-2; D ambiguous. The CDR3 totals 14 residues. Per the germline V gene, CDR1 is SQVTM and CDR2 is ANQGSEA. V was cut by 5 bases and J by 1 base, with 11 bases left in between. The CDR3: CSVLQSVNTGELFF. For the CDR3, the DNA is TGCAGCGTTCTCCAGTCAGTGAACACCGGGGAGCTGTTTTTT.

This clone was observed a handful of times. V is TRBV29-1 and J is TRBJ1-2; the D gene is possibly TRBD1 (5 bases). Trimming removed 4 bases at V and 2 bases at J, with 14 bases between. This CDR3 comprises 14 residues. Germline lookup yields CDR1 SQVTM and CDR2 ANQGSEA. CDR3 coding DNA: TGCAGCGTTGCGGGGGACGGGTTAAACTATGGCTACACCTTC. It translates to CSVAGDGLNYGYTF.

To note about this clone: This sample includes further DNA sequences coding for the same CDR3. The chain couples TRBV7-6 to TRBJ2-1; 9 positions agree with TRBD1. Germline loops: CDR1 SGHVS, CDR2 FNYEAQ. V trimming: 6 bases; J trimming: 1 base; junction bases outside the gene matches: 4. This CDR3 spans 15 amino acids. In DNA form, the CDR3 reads TGTGCCAGCAGTTTCGGACAGGGGTCCTACAATGAGCAGTTCTTC. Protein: CASSFGQGSYNEQFF.

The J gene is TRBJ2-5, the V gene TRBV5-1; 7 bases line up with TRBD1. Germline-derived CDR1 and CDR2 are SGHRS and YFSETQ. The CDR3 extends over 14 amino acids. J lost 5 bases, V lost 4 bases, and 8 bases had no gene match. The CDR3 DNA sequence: TGCGCCAGCAGCCCGGGACAGATGAGGGAGACCCAGTACTTC. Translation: CASSPGQMRETQYF.

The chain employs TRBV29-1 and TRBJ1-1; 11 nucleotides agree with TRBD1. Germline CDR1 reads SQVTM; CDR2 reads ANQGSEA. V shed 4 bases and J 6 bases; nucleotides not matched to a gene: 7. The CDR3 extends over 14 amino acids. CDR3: CSVGSGQGASEAFF. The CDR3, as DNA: TGCAGCGTTGGTTCAGGACAGGGGGCCTCTGAAGCTTTCTTT. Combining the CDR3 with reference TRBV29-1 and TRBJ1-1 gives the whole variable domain SAVISQKPSRDICQRGTSLTIQCQVDSQVTMMFWYRQQPGQSLTLIATANQGSEATYESGFVIDKFPISRPNLTFSTLTVSNMSPEDSSIYLCSVGSGQGASEAFFGQGTRLTVV.

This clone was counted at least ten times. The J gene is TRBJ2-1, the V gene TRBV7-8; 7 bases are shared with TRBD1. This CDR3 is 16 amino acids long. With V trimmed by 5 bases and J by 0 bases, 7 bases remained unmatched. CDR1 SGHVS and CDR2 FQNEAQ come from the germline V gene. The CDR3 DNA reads TGTGCCAGCAGCACAGGATGGACAGGCTCCTACAATGAGCAGTTCTTC. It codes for CASSTGWTGSYNEQFF. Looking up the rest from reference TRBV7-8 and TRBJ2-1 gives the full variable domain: GAGVSQSPRYKVAKRGQDVALRCDPISGHVSLFWYQQALGQGPEFLTYFQNEAQLDKSGLPSDRFFAERPEGSVSTLKIQRTQQEDSAVYLCASSTGWTGSYNEQFFGPGTRLTVL.

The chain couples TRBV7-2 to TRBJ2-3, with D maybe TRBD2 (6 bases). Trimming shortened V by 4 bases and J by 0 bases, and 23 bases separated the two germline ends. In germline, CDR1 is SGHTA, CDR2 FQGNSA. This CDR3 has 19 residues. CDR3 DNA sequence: TGTGCCAGCAGCTCAGGCACAGCGGGCCCAATTCCTAGCACAGATACGCAGTATTTT. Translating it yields CASSSGTAGPIPSTDTQYF.

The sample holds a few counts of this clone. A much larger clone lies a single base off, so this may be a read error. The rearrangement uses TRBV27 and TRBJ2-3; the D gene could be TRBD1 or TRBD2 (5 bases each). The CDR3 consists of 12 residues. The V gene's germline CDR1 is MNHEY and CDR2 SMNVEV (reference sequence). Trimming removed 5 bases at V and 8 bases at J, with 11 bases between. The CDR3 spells CASSTRGLTQYF. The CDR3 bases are TGTGCCAGCAGTACCCGGGGCCTTACGCAGTATTTT.

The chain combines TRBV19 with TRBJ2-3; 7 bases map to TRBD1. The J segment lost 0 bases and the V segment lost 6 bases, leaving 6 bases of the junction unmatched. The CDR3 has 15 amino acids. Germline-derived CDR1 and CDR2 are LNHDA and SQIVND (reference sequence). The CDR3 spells CASRPGTVSTDTQYF. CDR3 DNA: TGTGCCAGTAGGCCCGGGACAGTTAGCACAGATACGCAGTATTTT.